This TCR beta chain was found in a study of cytomegalovirus exposure and HLA in healthy donors. Points from the study as a whole: Most observed TCR sequences were rare, whereas some public TCRs were detected in many donors.

CDR1 and CDR2 from the germline V gene are MGHDK and SYGVNS. V lost 4 bases, J lost 3 bases, and 7 bases lay in between. The CDR3 spans 13 residues. Primers for the PCR totalled 60 Vbeta and 13 Jbeta. Sequencing used immunoSEQ multiplex PCR; TCRdb keeps in-frame clones, though not all of them. The table shows 75,000 to 100,000 clones, with about 78% occurring only once. Turning to this clone: As yet, its antigen is unknown.

The source is a man aged 40-49 years in good health and CMV-seronegative. The gene calls are TRBV25-1 and TRBJ2-1; D unclear. The material sequenced was PBMCs. The CDR3 sequence: CASSASRYNEQFF. The CDR3 coding sequence is TGTGCCAGCAGTGCCAGTCGCTACAATGAGCAGTTCTTC.